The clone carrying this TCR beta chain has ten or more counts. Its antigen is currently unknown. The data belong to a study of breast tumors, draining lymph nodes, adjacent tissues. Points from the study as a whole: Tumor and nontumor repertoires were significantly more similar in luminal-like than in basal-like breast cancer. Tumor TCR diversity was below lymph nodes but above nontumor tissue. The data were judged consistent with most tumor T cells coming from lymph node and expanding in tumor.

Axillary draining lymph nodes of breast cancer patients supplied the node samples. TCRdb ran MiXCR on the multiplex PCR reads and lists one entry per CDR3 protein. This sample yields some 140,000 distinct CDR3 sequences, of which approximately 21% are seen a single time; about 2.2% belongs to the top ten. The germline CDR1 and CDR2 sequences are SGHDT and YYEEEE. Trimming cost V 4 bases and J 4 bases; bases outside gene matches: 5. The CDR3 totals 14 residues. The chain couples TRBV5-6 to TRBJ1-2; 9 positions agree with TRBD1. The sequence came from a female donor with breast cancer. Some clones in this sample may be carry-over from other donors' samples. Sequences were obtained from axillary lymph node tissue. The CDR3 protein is CASSLGQGSYGYTF. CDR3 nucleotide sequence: TGTGCCAGCAGCCTTGGACAGGGGAGCTATGGCTACACCTTC.